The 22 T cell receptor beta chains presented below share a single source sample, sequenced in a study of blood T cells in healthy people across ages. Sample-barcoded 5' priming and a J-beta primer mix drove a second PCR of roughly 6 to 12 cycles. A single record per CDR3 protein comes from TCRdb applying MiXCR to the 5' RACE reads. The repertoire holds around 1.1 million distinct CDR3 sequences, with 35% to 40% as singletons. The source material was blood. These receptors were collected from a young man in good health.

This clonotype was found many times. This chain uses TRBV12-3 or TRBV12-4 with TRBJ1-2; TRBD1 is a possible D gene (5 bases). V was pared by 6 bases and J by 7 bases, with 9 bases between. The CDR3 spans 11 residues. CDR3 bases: TGTGCCAGCAGCCGCGGGGGTGGCTACACCTTC. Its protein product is CASSRGGGYTF.

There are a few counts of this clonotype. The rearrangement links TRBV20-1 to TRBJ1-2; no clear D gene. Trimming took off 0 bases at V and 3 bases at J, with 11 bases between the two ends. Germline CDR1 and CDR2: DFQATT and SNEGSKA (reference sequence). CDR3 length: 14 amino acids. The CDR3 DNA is TGCAGTGCTAGAGATCTCTCCAGAGACTATGGCTACACCTTC. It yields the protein CSARDLSRDYGYTF.

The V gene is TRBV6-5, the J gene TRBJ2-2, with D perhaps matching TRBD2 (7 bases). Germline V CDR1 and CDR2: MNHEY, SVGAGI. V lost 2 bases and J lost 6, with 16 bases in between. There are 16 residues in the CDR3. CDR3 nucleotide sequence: TGTGCCAGCAGTTACCTTCCGGGCGGGGGCCCCGGGGAGCTGTTTTTT. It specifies CASSYLPGGGPGELFF.

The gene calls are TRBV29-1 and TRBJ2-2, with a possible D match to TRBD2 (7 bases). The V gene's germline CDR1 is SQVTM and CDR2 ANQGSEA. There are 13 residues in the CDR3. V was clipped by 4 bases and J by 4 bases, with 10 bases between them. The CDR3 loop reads CSVVRGGTGELFF. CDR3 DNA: TGCAGCGTTGTGAGGGGGGGCACCGGGGAGCTGTTTTTT.

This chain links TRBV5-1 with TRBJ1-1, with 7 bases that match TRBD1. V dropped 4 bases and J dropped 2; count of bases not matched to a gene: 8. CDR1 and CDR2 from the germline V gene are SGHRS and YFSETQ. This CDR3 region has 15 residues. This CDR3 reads CASSATTGANTEAFF. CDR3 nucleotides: TGCGCCAGCAGCGCGACTACAGGGGCAAACACTGAAGCTTTCTTT.

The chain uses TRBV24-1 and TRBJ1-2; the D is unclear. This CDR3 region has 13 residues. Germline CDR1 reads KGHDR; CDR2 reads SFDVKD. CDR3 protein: CPNPEGSNYGYTF. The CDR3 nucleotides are TGTCCAAACCCGGAGGGATCTAACTATGGCTACACCTTC.

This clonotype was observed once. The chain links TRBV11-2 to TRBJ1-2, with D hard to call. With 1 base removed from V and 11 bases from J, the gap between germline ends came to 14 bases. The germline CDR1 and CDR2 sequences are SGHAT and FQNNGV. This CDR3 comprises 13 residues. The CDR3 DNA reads TGTGCCAGCAGCTTAGCAAGGCGAACGGGTTACACCTTC. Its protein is CASSLARRTGYTF.

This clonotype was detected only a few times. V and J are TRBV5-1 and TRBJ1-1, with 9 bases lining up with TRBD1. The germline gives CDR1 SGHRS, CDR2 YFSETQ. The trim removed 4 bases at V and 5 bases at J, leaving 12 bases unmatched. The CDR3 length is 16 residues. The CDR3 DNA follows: TGCGCCAGCAGCATGGGACAGGGTGATGGTAAGACTGAAGCTTTCTTT. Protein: CASSMGQGDGKTEAFF.

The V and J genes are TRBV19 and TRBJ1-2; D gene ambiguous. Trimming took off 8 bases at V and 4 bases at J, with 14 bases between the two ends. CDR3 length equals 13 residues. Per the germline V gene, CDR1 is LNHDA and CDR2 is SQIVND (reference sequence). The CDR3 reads CASGDITSYGYTF. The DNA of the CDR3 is TGTGCCAGTGGGGATATTACCAGCTATGGCTACACCTTC.

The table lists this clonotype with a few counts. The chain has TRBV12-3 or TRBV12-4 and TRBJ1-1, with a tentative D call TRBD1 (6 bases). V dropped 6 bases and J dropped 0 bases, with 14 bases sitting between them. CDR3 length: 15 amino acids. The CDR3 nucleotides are TGTGCCAGCAGCTTACAGGGACACATGAACACTGAAGCTTTCTTT. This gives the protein CASSLQGHMNTEAFF.

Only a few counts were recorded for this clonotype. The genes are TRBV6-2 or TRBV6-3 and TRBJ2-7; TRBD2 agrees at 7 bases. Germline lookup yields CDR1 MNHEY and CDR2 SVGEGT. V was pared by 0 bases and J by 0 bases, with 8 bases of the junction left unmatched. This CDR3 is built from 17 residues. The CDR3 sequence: CASSYSIGGGSSYEQYF. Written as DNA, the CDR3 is TGTGCCAGCAGTTACTCGATTGGCGGCGGGAGCTCCTACGAGCAGTACTTC.

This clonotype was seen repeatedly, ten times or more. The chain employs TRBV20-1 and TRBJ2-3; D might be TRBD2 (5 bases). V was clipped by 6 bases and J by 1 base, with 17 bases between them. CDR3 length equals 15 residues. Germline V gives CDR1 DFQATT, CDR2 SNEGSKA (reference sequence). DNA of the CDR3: TGCAGTGCACCTCGACTCGTGAGGGGCACAGATACGCAGTATTTT. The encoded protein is CSAPRLVRGTDTQYF.

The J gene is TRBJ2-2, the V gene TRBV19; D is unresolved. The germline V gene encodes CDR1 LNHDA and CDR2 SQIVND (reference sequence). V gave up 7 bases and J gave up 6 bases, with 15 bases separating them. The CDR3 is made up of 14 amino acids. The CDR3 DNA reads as TGTGCCAGTAAGGCGGCAGCCACGGCCGGGGAGCTGTTTTTT. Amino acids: CASKAAATAGELFF. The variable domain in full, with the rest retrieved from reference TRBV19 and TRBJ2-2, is DGGITQSPKYLFRKEGQNVTLSCEQNLNHDAMYWYRQDPGQGLRLIYYSQIVNDFQKGDIAEGYSVSREKKESFPLTVTSAQKNPTAFYLCASKAAATAGELFFGEGSRLTVL.

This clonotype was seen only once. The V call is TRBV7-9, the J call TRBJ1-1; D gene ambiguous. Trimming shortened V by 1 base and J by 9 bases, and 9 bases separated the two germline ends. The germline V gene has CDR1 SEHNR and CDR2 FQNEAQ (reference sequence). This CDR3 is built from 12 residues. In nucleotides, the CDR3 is TGTGCCAGCAGCTTAGAAGGTACCAAAGCTTTCTTT. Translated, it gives CASSLEGTKAFF.

CDR3 nucleotide sequence: TGTGCCAGCAGTGACTCCCTGGCAGATAGATCTTATGGCTACACCTTC. It translates to CASSDSLADRSYGYTF. The chain links TRBV25-1 to TRBJ1-2; D unclear. This CDR3 is 16 amino acids long. CDR1 and CDR2 from the germline V gene are MGHDK and SYGVNS. Trimming pared 3 bases from V and 5 bases from J, leaving 19 bases between.

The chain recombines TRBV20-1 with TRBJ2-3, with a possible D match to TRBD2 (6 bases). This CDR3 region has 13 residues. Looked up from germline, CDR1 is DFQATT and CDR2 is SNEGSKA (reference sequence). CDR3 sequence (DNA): TGCAGGGTTCCGGGACCGGGGGATGATACGCAGTATTTT. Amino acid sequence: CRVPGPGDDTQYF.

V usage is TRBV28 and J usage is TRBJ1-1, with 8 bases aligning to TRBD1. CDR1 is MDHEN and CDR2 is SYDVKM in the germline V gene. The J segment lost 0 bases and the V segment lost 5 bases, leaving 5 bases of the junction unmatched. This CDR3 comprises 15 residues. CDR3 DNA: TGTGCCAGCAGTGGGACAGGCGACATGAACACTGAAGCTTTCTTT. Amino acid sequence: CASSGTGDMNTEAFF.

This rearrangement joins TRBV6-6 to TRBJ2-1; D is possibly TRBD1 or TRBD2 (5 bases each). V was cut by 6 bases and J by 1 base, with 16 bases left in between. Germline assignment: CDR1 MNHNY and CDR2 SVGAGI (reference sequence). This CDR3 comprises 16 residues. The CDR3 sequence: CASRDSGPASYNEQFF. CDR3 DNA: TGTGCCAGCAGGGACTCGGGACCAGCTTCCTACAATGAGCAGTTCTTC.

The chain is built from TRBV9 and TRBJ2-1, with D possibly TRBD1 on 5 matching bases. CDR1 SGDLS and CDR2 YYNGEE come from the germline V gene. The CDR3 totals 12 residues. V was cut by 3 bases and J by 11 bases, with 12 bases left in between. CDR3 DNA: TGTGCCAGCAGCGAATGGGGCAGCCAGCAGTTCTTC. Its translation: CASSEWGSQQFF.

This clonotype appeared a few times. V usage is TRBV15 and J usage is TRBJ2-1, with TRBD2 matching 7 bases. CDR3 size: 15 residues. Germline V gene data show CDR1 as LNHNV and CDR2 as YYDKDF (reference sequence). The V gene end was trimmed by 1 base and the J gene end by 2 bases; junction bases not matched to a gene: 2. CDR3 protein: CATSRGLAAYNEQFF. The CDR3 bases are TGTGCCACCAGCAGAGGGCTAGCGGCCTACAATGAGCAGTTCTTC.

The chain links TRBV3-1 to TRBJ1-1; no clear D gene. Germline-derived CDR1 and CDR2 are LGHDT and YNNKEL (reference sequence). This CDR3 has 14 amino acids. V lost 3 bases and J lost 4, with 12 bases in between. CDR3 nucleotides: TGTGCCAGCAGCCAGTCGAGGGAGGCCACTGAAGCTTTCTTT. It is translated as CASSQSREATEAFF.

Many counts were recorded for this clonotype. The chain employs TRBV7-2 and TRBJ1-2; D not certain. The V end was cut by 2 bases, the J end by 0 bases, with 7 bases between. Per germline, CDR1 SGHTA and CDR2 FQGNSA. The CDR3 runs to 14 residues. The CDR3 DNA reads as TGTGCCAGCAGCTTAACAGCCACTAACTATGGCTACACCTTC. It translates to CASSLTATNYGYTF.